Listed below are T cell receptor beta chains from one sample, sequenced in a study of CD8+ T cells in alopecia areata. Repertoires were generated with immunoSEQ multiplex PCR, while TCRdb's copy carries only in-frame clones and drops some. The sample has 85,000 to 110,000 clones; 55% are singletons. The sample taken for sequencing was CD4+ T cells sorted from blood. Receptors were obtained from a human donor in good health. Both conserved end residues are trimmed from each CDR3.

>TRBV23-1|TRBJ2-6
ASSRLRRPGANVLT
>TRBV28|TRBJ2-5
ASSLWDVAGARGQY
>TRBV10-3|TRBJ1-2
AISESSYGYT
>TRBV7-2|TRBJ1-3
ASSPYGPGNTIY
>TRBV7-9|TRBJ2-1
ASGDSGEMQF
>TRBV5-1|TRBJ1-2
ASSLRDYGYT
>TRBV7-2|TRBJ1-6
ASSLVPGRNSPLH
>TRBV30|TRBJ2-3
AWTESTDTQY
>TRBV5-1|TRBJ1-6
ASSLEGVNNSPLH
>TRBV7-2|TRBJ2-1
ASSLGVVSVPGLGNEQF
>TRBV11-2|TRBJ2-5
ASSFGTGWETQY
>TRBV6-5|TRBJ2-3
ASSISDTQY
>TRBV7-9|TRBJ1-1
ASRVSRDLEAF
>TRBV5-1|TRBJ1-5
ASSFQGQPQH
>TRBV4-1|TRBJ1-1
ASSHQTGEDTEAF
>TRBV27|TRBJ2-5
ATRGVQETQY
>TRBV19|TRBJ1-2
ASSPRKDGYT
>TRBV2|TRBJ1-2
ASSPRGLRTTPSNYGYT
>TRBV4-1|TRBJ1-5
ASSQDGVSNQPQH
>TRBV14|TRBJ2-7
ASRRTGSPYEQY
>TRBV6-5|TRBJ2-1
ASSSTLNEQF
>TRBV2|TRBJ1-3
ASTPGYSGNTIY
>TRBV7-2|TRBJ2-3
ASSLVADTDTQY
>TRBV5-1|TRBJ2-3
ASRKTSGGTDTQY
>TRBV5-1|TRBJ2-1
ASSLVSGPSYNEQF
>TRBV10-3|TRBJ1-2
AISESNYGYT
>TRBV29-1|TRBJ2-5
SVGARGGREETQY
>TRBV30|TRBJ1-3
AWSQGHSGNTIY
>TRBV5-1|TRBJ1-1
ASSLTTGKTEAF
>TRBV18|TRBJ2-7
ASSPLPGLTSYEQY
>TRBV2|TRBJ2-7
ASRQGAYEQY
>TRBV4-3|TRBJ2-1
ASSSGAGRGYNEQF
>TRBV15|TRBJ2-1
ATSRGTSYNEQF
>TRBV30|TRBJ1-2
AWSARQGVDYGYT
>TRBV6-5|TRBJ2-7
ASSYGGALSYEQY
>TRBV6-6|TRBJ2-6
ASRAGDPGANVLT
>TRBV29-1|TRBJ2-5
SVSEGETQY
>TRBV29-1|TRBJ1-1
SVSRRMNTEAF
>TRBV6-5|TRBJ2-5
ASRNSYQETQY
>TRBV29-1|TRBJ1-2
SVRGWVSGYT
>TRBV7-8|TRBJ2-5
ASSYYNWYQETQY
>TRBV2|TRBJ1-5
ASSELGQGSNQPQH
>TRBV5-1|TRBJ2-3
ASMPGGAEDTQY
>TRBV6-1|TRBJ2-7
ASRVLWTGGYEQY
>TRBV5-8|TRBJ2-6
ASPGTSNVLT
>TRBV25-1|TRBJ2-5
ASSGTTSRNGQETQY
>TRBV29-1|TRBJ2-3
SAVPVTDTQY
>TRBV4-3|TRBJ2-7
ASSQERTGDREQY
>TRBV4-2|TRBJ1-5
ASGATGGSNQPQH
>TRBV20-1|TRBJ2-5
SASPQETQY
>TRBV19|TRBJ1-4
ASSTSMAGTQGKKLF
>TRBV6-5|TRBJ2-5
ASSYWETQY
>TRBV5-1|TRBJ1-2
ASSFGQGNGYT
>TRBV29-1|TRBJ1-2
SVGQAANYGYT